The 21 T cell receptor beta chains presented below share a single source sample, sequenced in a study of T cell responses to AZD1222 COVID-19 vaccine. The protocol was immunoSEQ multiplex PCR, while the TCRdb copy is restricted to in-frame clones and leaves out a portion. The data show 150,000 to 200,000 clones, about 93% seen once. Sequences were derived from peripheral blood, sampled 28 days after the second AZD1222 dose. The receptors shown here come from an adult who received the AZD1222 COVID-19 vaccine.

CDR3 sequence: CASSEGQGASYEQYF. The CDR3 DNA reads as TGTGCCAGCAGTGAAGGGCAGGGGGCCTCCTACGAGCAGTACTTC. The chain links TRBV6-1 to TRBJ2-7, with 8 positions matching TRBD1. The CDR3 totals 15 residues. Trimming took 1 base from V and 0 from J; bases not matched to a gene: 2. Germline assignment: CDR1 MNHNS and CDR2 SASEGT.

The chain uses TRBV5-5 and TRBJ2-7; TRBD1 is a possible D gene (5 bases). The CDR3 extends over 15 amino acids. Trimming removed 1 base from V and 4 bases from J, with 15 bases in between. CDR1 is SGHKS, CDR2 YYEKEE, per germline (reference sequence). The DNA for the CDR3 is TGTGCCAGCAGCTTGACGACAGACTCCCCGTACGAGCAGTACTTC. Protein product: CASSLTTDSPYEQYF.

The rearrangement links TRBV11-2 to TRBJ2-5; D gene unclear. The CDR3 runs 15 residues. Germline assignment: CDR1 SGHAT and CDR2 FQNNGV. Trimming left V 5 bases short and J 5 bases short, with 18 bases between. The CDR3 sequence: CASSGLKSGDETQYF. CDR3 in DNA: TGTGCCAGCAGCGGTCTTAAGTCGGGCGACGAGACCCAGTACTTC.

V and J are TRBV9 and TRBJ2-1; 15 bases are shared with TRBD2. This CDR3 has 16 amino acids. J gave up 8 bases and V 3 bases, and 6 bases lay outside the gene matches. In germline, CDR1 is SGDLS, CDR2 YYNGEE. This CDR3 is CASSGRTSGRGDEQFF. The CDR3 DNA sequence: TGTGCCAGCAGCGGGCGGACTAGCGGGAGGGGGGATGAGCAGTTCTTC.

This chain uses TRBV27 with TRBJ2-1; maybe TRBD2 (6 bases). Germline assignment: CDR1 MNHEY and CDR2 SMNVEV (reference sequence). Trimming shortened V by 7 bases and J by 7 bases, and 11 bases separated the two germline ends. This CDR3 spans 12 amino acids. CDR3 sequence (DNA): TGTGCCAGCACCTCCGCGGGGAATGAGCAGTTCTTC. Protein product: CASTSAGNEQFF.

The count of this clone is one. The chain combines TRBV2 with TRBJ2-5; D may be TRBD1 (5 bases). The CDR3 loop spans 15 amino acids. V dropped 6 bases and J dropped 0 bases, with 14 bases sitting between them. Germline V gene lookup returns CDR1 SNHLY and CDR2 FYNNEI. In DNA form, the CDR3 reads TGTGCCAGCAGCCAGATGGGGCAGAACCAAGAGACCCAGTACTTC. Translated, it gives CASSQMGQNQETQYF.

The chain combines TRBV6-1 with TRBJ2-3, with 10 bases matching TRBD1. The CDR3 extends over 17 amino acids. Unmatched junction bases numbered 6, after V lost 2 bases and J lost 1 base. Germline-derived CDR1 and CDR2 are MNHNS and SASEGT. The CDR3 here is CASSESTGTGGTDTQYF. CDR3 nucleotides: TGTGCCAGCAGTGAAAGTACCGGGACAGGGGGCACAGATACGCAGTATTTT.

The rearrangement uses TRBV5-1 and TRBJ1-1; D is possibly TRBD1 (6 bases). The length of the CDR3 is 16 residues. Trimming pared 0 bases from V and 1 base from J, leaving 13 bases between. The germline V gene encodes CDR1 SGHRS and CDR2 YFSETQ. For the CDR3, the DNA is TGCGCCAGCAGCTTGGGACGGGGGGCCCCGAACACTGAAGCTTTCTTT. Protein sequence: CASSLGRGAPNTEAFF.

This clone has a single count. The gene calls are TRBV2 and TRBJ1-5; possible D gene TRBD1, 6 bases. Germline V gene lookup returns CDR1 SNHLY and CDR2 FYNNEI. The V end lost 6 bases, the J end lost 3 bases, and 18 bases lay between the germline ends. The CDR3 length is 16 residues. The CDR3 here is CASRQGVGLPNQPQHF. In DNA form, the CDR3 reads TGTGCCAGCAGACAGGGAGTGGGGCTGCCCAATCAGCCCCAGCATTTT.

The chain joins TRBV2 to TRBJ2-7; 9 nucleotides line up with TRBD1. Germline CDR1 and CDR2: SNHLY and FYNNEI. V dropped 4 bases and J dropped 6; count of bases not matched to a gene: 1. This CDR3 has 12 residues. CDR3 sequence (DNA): TGTGCCAGCAGTGGGACAGGGGTCGAGCAGTACTTC. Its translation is CASSGTGVEQYF.

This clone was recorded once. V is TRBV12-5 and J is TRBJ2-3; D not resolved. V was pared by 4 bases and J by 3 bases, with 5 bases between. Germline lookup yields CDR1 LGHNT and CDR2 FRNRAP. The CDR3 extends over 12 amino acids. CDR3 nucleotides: TGTGCTAGTGGTTACGGAACAGATACGCAGTATTTT. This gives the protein CASGYGTDTQYF.

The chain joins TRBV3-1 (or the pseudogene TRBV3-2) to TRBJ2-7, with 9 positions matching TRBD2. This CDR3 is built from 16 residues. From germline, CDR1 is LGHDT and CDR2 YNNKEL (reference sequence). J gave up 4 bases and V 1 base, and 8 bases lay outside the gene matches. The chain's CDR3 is CASSQGSGSIRYEQYF. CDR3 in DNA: TGTGCCAGCAGCCAAGGTAGCGGGAGTATCCGATACGAGCAGTACTTC.

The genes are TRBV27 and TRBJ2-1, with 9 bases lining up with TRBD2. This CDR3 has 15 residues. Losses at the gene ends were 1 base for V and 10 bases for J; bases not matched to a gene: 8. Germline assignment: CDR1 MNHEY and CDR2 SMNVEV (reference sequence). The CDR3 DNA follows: TGTGCCAGCAGTTTATATCGCGGGGGGGCCGGGGAGCAGTTCTTC. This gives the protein CASSLYRGGAGEQFF.

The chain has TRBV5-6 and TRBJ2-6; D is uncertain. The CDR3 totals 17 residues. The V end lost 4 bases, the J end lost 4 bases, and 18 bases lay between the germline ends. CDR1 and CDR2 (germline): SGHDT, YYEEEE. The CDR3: CASSPRLLFRGANVLTF. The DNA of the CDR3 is TGTGCCAGCAGCCCACGTCTGCTGTTTCGGGGGGCCAACGTCCTGACTTTC.

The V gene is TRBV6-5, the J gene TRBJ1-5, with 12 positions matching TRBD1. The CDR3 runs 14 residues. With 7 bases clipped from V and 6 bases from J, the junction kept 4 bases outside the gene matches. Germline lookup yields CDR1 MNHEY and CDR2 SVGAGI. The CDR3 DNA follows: TGTGCCAGCACCGGGACAGGGGGCAGTCAGCCCCAGCATTTT. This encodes CASTGTGGSQPQHF.

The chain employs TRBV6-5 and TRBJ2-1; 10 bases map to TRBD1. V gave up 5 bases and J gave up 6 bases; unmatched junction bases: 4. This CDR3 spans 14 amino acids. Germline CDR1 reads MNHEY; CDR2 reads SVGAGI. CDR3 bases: TGTGCCAGCAGTAGCCGGGACAGGGGCAATGAGCAGTTCTTC. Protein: CASSSRDRGNEQFF.

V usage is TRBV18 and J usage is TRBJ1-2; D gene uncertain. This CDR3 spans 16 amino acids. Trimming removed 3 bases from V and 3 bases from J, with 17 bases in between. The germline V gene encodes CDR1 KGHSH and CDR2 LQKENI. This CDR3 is CASSPEGPIVDYGYTF. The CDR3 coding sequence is TGTGCCAGCTCACCTGAGGGTCCTATCGTCGACTATGGCTACACCTTC.

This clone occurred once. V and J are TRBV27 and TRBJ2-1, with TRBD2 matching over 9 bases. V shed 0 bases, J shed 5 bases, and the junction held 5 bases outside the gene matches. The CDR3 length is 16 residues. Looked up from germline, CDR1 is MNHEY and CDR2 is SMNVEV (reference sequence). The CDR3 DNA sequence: TGTGCCAGCAGTTTATCTCTAGCGGGGACAAACAATGAGCAGTTCTTC. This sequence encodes CASSLSLAGTNNEQFF.

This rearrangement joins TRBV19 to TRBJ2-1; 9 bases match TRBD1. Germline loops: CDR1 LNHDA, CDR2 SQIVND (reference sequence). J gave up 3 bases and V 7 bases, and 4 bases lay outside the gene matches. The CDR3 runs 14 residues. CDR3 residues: CASTLGQGYNEQFF. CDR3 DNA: TGTGCCAGTACTCTGGGACAGGGCTACAATGAGCAGTTCTTC.

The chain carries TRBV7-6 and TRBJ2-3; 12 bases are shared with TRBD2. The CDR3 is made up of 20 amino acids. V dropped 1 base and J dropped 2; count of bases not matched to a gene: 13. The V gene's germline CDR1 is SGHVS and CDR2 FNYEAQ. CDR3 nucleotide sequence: TGTGCCAGCAGCTTAGACCCCGGGCTAGCGGGGGGGCCCAACACAGATACGCAGTATTTT. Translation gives CASSLDPGLAGGPNTDTQYF.

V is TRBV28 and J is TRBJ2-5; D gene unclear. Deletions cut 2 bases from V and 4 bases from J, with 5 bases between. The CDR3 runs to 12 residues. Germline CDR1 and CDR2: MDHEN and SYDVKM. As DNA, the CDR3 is TGTGCCAGCAGTTTAGGTGCAGAGACCCAGTACTTC. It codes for CASSLGAETQYF.